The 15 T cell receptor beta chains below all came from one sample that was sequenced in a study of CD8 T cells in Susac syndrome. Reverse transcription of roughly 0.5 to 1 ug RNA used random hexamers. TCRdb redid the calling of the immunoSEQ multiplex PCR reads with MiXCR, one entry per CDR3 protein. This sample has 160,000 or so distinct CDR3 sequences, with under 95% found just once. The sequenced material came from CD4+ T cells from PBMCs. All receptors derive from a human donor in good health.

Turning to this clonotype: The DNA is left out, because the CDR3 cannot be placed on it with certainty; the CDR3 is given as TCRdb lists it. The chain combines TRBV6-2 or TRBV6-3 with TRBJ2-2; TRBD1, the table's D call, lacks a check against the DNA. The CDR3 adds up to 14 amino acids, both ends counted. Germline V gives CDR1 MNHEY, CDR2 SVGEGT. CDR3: CASIRSGGSGSCFF.

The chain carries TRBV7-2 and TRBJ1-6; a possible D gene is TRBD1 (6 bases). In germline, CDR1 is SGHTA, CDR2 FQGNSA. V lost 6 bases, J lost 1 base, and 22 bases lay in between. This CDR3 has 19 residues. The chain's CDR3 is CASSPRTVSLISYNSPLHF. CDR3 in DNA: TGTGCCAGCAGTCCGAGGACAGTAAGCTTAATATCCTATAATTCACCCCTCCACTTT. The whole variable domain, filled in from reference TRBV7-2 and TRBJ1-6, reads GAGVSQSPSNKVTEKGKDVELRCDPISGHTALYWYRQSLGQGLEFLIYFQGNSAPDKSGLPSDRFSAERTGGSVSTLTIQRTQQEDSAVYLCASSPRTVSLISYNSPLHFGNGTRLTVT.

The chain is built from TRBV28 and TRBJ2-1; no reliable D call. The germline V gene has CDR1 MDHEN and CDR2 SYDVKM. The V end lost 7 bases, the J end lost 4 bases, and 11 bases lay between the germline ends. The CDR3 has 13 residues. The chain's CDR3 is CASTGGPYNEQFF. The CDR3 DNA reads TGTGCCAGCACGGGTGGACCATACAATGAGCAGTTCTTC. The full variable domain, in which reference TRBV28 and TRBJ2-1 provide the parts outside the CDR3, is DVKVTQSSRYLVKRTGEKVFLECVQDMDHENMFWYRQDPGLGLRLIYFSYDVKMKEKGDIPEGYSVSREKKERFSLILESASTNQTSMYLCASTGGPYNEQFFGPGTRLTVL.

CDR3 loop: CASSAGASSYEQYF. CDR3 coding DNA: TGTGCCAGCAGCGCCGGGGCAAGCTCCTACGAGCAGTACTTC. The V call is TRBV7-8, the J call TRBJ2-7; D possibly matches TRBD1 or TRBD2 (5 bases each). CDR3 length: 14 residues. The germline V and J ends were trimmed by 5 bases and 0 bases, with 11 bases remaining between them. The germline V gene has CDR1 SGHVS and CDR2 FQNEAQ.

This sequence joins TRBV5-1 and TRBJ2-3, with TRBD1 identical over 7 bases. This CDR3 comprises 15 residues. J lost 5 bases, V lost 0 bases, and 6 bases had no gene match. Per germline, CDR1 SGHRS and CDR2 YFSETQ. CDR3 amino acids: CASSLATGAGDTQYF. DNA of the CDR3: TGCGCCAGCAGCTTGGCCACAGGGGCAGGAGATACGCAGTATTTT.

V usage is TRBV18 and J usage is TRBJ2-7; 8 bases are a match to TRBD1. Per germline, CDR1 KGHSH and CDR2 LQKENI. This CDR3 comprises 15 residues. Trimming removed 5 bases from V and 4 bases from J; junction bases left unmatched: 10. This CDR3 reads CASSETGGPGYEQYF. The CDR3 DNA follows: TGTGCCAGCTCAGAAACAGGGGGTCCCGGGTACGAGCAGTACTTC.

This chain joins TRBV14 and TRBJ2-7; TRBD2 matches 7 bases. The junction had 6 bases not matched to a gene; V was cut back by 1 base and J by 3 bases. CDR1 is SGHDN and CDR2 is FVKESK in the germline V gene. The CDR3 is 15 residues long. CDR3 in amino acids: CASSQGLAKNYEQYF. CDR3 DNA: TGTGCCAGCAGCCAAGGACTAGCCAAGAACTACGAGCAGTACTTC.

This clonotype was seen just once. CDR3: CASSPIPPLAFF. The CDR3 nucleotides are TGTGCCAGCAGCCCCATACCGCCCCTGGCTTTCTTT. The chain joins TRBV11-2 to TRBJ1-1; no clear D gene. Trimming pared 5 bases from V and 11 bases from J, leaving 15 bases between. This CDR3 region has 12 residues. CDR1 is SGHAT, CDR2 FQNNGV, per germline.

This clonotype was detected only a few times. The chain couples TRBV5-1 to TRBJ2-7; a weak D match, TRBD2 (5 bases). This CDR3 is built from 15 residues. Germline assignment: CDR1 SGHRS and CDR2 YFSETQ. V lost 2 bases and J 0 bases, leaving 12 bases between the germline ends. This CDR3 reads CASSFPGISSYEQYF. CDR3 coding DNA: TGCGCCAGCAGCTTCCCCGGGATAAGCTCCTACGAGCAGTACTTC.

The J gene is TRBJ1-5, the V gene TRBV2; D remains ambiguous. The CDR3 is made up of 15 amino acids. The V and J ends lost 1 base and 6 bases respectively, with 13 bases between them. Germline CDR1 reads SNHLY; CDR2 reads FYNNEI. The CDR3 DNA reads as TGTGCCAGCAGTGAAGACCGAAATGCGGGTCAGCCCCAGCATTTT. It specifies CASSEDRNAGQPQHF. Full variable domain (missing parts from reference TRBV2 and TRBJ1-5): EPEVTQTPSHQVTQMGQEVILRCVPISNHLYFYWYRQILGQKVEFLVSFYNNEISEKSEIFDDQFSVERPDGSNFTLKIRSTKLEDSAMYFCASSEDRNAGQPQHFGDGTRLSIL.

CDR3 DNA sequence: TGCAGTGTCCCACGGACCCCACCTCAGCCCCAGCATTTT. Its protein product is CSVPRTPPQPQHF. This sequence joins TRBV20-1 and TRBJ1-5; D gene uncertain. Germline assignment: CDR1 DFQATT and CDR2 SNEGSKA (reference sequence). V lost 7 bases and J 6 bases, leaving 16 bases between the germline ends. The CDR3 runs to 13 residues.

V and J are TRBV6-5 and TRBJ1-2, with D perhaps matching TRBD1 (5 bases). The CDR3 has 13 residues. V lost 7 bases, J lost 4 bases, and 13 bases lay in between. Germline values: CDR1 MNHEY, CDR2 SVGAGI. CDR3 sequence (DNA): TGTGCCAGCACCTCAACGGGGGGCTATGGCTACACCTTC. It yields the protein CASTSTGGYGYTF.

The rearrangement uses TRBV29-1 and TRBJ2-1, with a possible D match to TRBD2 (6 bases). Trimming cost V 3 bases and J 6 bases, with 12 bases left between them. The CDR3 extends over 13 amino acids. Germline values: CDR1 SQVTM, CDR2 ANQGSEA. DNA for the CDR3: TGCAGCGTTGACCTAGCGCGGGGCAATGAGCAGTTCTTC. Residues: CSVDLARGNEQFF.

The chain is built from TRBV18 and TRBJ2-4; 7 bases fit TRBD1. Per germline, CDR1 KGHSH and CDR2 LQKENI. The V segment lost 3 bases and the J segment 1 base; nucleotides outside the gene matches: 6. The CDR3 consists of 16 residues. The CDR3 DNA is TGTGCCAGCTCACCTACAGGGGCATTGGCCAAAAACATTCAGTACTTC. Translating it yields CASSPTGALAKNIQYF. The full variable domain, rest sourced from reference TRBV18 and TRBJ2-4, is NAGVMQNPRHLVRRRGQEARLRCSPMKGHSHVYWYRQLPEEGLKFMVYLQKENIIDESGMPKERFSAEFPKEGPSILRIQQVVRGDSAAYFCASSPTGALAKNIQYFGAGTRLSVL.

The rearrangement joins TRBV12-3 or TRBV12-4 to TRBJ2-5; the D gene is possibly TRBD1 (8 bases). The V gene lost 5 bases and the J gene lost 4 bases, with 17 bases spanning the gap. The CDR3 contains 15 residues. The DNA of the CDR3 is TGTGCCAGCAGTCTCGGACAGGGAGGGACAGAGACCCAGTACTTC. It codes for CASSLGQGGTETQYF.